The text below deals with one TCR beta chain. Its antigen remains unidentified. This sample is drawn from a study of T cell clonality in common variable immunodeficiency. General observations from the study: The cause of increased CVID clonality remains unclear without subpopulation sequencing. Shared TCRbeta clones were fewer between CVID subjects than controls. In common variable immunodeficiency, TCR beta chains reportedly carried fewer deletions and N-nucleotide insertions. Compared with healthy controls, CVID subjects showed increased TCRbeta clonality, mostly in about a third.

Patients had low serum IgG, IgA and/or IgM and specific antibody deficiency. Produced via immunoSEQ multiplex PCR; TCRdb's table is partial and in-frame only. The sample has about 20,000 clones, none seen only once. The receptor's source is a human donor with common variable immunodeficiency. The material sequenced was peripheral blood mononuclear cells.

CDR3 DNA, as far as it was read: TGTGCCAGTAACCCAGTCCTCCATAGCAATCAGCCC. Its translation is CASNPVLHSNQP. The complete CDR3 sequence is CASNPVLHSNQPQHF. This chain connects TRBV19 to TRBJ1-5; D uncertain. The read terminates 3 residues before the CDR3 end, so the remaining end is supplied by the germline J gene. CDR3 length equals 15 residues. Between the trimmed V and J ends, which lost 7 bases and 0 bases, there was a span of 13 bases. Germline loops: CDR1 LNHDA, CDR2 SQIVND (reference sequence).